This T cell receptor beta chain is from a study of CD8+ T cells in alopecia areata. Study-level findings and limits: More clonal than normal scalp was lesional scalp, particularly alopecia totalis/universalis. Shared TCR sequences were less clear between patients than in mice, possibly partly from HLA diversity.

cDNA reverse transcribed from extracted RNA served as the sequencing template. Only in-frame clones appear in the TCRdb table, and some are missing; sequencing was by immunoSEQ multiplex PCR. Altogether 55,000 to 65,000 clones are present, 44% being singletons, with the ten largest covering roughly 51%. The researchers isolated CD4+ and CD8+ T cells from PBMCs by sorting. This clone was detected once. What it recognizes is unknown. This CDR3 contains 14 residues. V lost 3 bases, J lost 5 bases, and 6 bases stayed unmatched. Per germline, CDR1 SGDLS and CDR2 YYNGEE. Sequencing was performed on NKG2D-low CD8+ T cells sorted from blood. The rearrangement links TRBV9 to TRBJ2-7; TRBD2 aligns across 9 bases. The TCR was taken from a human donor with alopecia areata. CDR3 coding DNA: TGTGCCAGCAGCGGCGGCGGGAGGGCCGACGAGCAGTACTTC. Its protein is CASSGGGRADEQYF.